This T cell receptor (beta chain) came from a study of OX40 agonist ivuxolimab in advanced cancers. The wider study: Ivuxolimab is an agonistic anti-OX40 (CD134) antibody, and patients were treated with it. Broader study findings: The CD4+ and CD8+ T cells in the blood had expanded clonally by week 6 at 0.1 to 3.0 mg/kg. Patients who responded partially at 0.1-3.0 mg/kg showed clonal expansion ranking among the lowest.

This clone was observed a handful of times. What it recognizes is unknown. The CDR3 covers 16 residues. Trimming took 2 bases from V and 4 from J; bases not matched to a gene: 6. Per the germline V gene, CDR1 is MGHRA and CDR2 is YSYEKL. The method was immunoSEQ multiplex PCR; TCRdb's version includes in-frame clones alone and lacks a portion of them. The sample shows around 30,000 clones, roughly 83% of them seen only once. This chain connects TRBV4-1 to TRBJ1-5; the match to TRBD1 covers 9 bases. The material was CD4+ or CD8+ T cells sorted from blood, obtained in a trial of the OX40 agonist ivuxolimab. The sequence came from an adult with an advanced solid tumor such as melanoma, head and neck, liver or kidney cancer. CDR3 amino acids: CASSQTGTGSNQPQHF. DNA for the CDR3: TGCGCCAGCAGCCAAACCGGGACAGGGTCAAATCAGCCCCAGCATTTT.